This T cell receptor (beta chain) emerged from a study of identical twins. The ends lost 4 bases at V and 7 bases at J; junction bases unmatched: 15. Germline CDR1 is MDHEN and CDR2 is SYDVKM. The CDR3 has 17 residues. TCRdb analysed the 5' RACE reads with MiXCR anew, one entry per CDR3 protein. Among approximately 260,000 distinct CDR3 sequences listed, around 15% were seen once. There are a few counts of this clonotype. The V and J genes are TRBV28 and TRBJ2-1, with 8 bases lining up with TRBD1. The sample consisted of memory (CD45RO+) T cells sorted from blood. The receptor's source is a woman aged 18-29 years in good health. CDR3 residues: CASSSTGQGYYRNEQFF. The DNA of the CDR3 is TGTGCCAGCAGTTCGACCGGACAGGGATACTATAGGAATGAGCAGTTCTTC.